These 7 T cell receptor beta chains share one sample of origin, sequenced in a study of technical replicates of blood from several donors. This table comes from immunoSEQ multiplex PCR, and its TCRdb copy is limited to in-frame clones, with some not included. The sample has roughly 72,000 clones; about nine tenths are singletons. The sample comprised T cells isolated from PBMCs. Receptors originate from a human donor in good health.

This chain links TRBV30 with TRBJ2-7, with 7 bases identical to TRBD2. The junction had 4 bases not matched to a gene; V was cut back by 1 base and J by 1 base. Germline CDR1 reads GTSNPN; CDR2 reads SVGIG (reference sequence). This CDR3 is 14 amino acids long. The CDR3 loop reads CAWSESSGSYEQYF. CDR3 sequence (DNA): TGTGCCTGGAGTGAGTCTAGCGGTTCCTACGAGCAGTACTTC.

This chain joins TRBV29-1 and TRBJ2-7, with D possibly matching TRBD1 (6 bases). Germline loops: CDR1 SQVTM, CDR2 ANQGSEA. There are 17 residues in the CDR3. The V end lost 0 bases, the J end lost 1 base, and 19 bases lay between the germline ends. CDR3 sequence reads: CSVEDAGTPKGSYEQYF. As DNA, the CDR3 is TGCAGCGTTGAAGATGCAGGGACACCCAAGGGATCCTACGAGCAGTACTTC.

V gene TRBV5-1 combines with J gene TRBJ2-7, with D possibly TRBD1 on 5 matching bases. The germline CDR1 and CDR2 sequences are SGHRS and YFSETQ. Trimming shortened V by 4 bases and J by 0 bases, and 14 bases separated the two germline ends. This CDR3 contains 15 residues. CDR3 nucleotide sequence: TGCGCCAGCAGCAAAGGGGTTCTAAACTCCTACGAGCAGTACTTC. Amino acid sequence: CASSKGVLNSYEQYF.

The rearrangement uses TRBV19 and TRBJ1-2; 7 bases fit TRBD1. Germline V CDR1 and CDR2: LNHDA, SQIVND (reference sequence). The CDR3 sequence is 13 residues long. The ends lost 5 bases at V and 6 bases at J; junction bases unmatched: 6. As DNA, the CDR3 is TGTGCCAGTAGTGTAAGACAGGGCCATGGCTACACCTTC. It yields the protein CASSVRQGHGYTF.

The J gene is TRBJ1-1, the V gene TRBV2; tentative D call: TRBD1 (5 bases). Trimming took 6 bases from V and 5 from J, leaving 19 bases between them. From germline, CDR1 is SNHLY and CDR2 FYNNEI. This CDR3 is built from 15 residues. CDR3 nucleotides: TGTGCCAGCAGCTTTAATAACCAGGGAAGAACTGAAGCTTTCTTT. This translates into CASSFNNQGRTEAFF.

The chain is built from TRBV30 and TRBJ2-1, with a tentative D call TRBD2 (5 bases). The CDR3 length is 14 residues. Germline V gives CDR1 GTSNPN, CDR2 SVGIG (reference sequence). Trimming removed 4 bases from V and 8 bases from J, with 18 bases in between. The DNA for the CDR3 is TGTGCCTGGAAGAGGCGAGGCGGGCCCCATGAGCAGTTCTTC. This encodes CAWKRRGGPHEQFF. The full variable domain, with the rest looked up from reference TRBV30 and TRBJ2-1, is SQTIHQWPATLVQPVGSPLSLECTVEGTSNPNLYWYRQAAGRGLQLLFYSVGIGQISSEVPQNLSASRPQDRQFILSSKKLLLSDSGFYLCAWKRRGGPHEQFFGPGTRLTVL.

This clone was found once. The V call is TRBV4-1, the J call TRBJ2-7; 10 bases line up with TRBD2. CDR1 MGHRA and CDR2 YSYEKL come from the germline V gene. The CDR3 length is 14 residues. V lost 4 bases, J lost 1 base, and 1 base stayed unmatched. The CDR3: CASSPLAGSYEQYF. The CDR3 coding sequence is TGCGCCAGCAGCCCACTAGCGGGGTCCTACGAGCAGTACTTC.